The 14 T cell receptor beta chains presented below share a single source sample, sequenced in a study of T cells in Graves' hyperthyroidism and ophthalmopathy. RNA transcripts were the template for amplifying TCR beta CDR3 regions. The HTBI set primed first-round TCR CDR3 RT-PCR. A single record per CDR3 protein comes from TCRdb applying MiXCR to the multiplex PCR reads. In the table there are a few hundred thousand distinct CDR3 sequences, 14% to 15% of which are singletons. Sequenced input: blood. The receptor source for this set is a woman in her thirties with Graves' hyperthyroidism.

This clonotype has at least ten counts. The CDR3 is CSARDRARETQYF. In nucleotides, the CDR3 is TGCAGTGCTAGAGATCGGGCCCGAGAGACCCAGTACTTC. The chain carries TRBV20-1 and TRBJ2-5, with D unresolved. This CDR3 is 13 amino acids long. Germline CDR1 is DFQATT and CDR2 is SNEGSKA (reference sequence). V was shortened by 0 bases and J by 4 bases, with 9 bases between the two germline ends.

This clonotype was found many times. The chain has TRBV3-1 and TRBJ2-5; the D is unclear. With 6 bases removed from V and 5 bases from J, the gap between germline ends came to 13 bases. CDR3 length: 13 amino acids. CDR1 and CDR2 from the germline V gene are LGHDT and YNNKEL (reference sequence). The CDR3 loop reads CASRTLGGETQYF. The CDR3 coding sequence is TGTGCCAGCAGGACGCTGGGTGGTGAGACCCAGTACTTC.

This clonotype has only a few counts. The DNA of the CDR3 is TGCAGTGCCACGACTAGCGGGAGGGGTAGCTCCTACGAGCAGTACTTC. Translation gives CSATTSGRGSSYEQYF. This rearrangement joins TRBV20-1 to TRBJ2-7; 14 nucleotides line up with TRBD2. V trimming: 6 bases; J trimming: 0 bases; junction bases outside the gene matches: 7. The CDR3 loop spans 16 amino acids. Germline V lookup: CDR1 DFQATT, CDR2 SNEGSKA (reference sequence).

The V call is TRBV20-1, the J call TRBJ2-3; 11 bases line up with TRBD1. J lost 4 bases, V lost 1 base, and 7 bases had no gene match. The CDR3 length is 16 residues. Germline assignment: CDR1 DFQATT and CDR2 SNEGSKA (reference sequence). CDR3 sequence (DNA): TGCAGTGCTAGAGCCCGGGACAGGGGGTGGGCAGATACGCAGTATTTT. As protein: CSARARDRGWADTQYF.

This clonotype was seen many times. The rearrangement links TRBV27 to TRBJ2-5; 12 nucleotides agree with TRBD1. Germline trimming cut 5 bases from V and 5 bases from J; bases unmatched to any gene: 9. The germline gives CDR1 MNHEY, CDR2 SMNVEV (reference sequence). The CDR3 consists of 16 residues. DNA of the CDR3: TGTGCCAGCAGTCCAGGGACAGGGGGCGAAGGTGAGACCCAGTACTTC. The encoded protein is CASSPGTGGEGETQYF.

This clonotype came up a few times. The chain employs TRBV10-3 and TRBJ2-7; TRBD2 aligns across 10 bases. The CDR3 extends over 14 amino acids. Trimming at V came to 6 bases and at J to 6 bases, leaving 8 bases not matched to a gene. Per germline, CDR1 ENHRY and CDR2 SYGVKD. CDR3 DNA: TGTGCCATCAGCCAATCTAGCGGGAGTGGCGAGCAGTACTTC. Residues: CAISQSSGSGEQYF.

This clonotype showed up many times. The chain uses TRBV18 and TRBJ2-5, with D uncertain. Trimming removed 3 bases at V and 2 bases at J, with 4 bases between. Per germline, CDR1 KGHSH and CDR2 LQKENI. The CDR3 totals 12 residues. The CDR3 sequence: CASSPKQETQYF. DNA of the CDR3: TGTGCCAGCTCACCTAAACAAGAGACCCAGTACTTC.

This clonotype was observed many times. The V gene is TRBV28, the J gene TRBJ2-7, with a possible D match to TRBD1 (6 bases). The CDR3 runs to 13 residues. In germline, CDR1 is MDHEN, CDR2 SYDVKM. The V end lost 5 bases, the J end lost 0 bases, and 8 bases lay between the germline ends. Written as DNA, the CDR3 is TGTGCCAGCAGTCGGACAGTCTCCTACGAGCAGTACTTC. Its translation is CASSRTVSYEQYF.

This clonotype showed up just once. CDR3 nucleotides: TGCGCCAGCAGCCAAGCAACGGGGGATCTCAATGAGCAGTTCTTC. Translation: CASSQATGDLNEQFF. This sequence joins TRBV4-1 and TRBJ2-1; maybe TRBD2 (6 bases). The germline V gene has CDR1 MGHRA and CDR2 YSYEKL. Trimming shortened V by 1 base and J by 6 bases, and 13 bases separated the two germline ends. There are 15 residues in the CDR3.

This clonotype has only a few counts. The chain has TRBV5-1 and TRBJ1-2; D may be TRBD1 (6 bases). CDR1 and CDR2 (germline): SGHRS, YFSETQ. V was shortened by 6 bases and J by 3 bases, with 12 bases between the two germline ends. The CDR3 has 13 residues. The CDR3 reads CASTWDTDYGYTF. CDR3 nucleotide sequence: TGCGCCAGCACCTGGGACACCGACTATGGCTACACCTTC.

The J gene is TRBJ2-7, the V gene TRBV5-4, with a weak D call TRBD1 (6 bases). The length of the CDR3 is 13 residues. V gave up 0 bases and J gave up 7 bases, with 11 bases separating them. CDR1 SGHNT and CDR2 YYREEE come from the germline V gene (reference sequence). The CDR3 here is CASSLARGREQYF. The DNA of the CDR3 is TGTGCCAGCAGCTTGGCCAGGGGCAGGGAGCAGTACTTC.

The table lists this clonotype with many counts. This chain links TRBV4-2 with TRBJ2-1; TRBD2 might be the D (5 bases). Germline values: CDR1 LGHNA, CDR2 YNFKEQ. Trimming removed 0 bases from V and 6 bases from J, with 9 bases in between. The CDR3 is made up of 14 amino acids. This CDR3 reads CASSQDRGLNEQFF. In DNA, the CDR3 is TGTGCCAGCAGCCAAGATCGGGGTCTCAATGAGCAGTTCTTC.

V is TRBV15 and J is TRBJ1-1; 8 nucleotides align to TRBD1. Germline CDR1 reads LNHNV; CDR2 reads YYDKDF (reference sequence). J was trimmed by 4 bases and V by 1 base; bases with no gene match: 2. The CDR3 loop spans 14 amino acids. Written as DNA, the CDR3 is TGTGCCACCAGCAGAGCAGGGGGCCCCACTGAAGCTTTCTTT. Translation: CATSRAGGPTEAFF.

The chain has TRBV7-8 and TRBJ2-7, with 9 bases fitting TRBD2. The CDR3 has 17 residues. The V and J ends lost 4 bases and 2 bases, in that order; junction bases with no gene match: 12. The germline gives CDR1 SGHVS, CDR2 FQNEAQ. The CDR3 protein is CASSSGELAGRTYEQYF. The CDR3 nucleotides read TGTGCCAGCAGCTCAGGGGAGCTAGCGGGACGAACCTACGAGCAGTACTTC.